The entry below gives a single T cell receptor beta chain sequence along with its context. Libraries of TCR beta came from iRepertoire HTBI primers plus Arm-PCR of CDR3 regions. Using its own MiXCR run on the multiplex PCR reads, TCRdb lists one record per CDR3 protein. This table holds approximately 380,000 distinct CDR3 sequences, roughly 20% found once. Time point noted: persistent/refractory GD, antithyroid drugs over 5 years with positive TRAb. Following extraction of RNA from PBMCs, that RNA was used to make the TCR library. The sample is drawn from a study of regulatory T cells in long-lasting Graves disease. The CDR3 has 14 residues. The junction had 4 bases not matched to a gene; V was cut back by 6 bases and J by 3 bases. The germline CDR1 and CDR2 sequences are ENHRY and SYGVKD.

The sequence came from a female donor with Graves disease. The material sequenced was peripheral blood mononuclear cells (PBMCs), taken when the disease was refractory, from a patient treated with antithyroid drugs. V usage is TRBV10-3 and J usage is TRBJ1-4; the match to TRBD1 covers 7 bases. CDR3 protein: CAISLGGPNEKLFF. CDR3 in DNA: TGTGCCATCAGCCTAGGGGGCCCTAATGAAAAACTGTTTTTT.